The T cell receptor (beta chain) described here comes from a study of blood T cell repertoires in COVID-19. The overall study: T cells, B-cell-depleted T cells, or PBMCs provided the cDNA or gDNA that served as material.

Enrolment of Seattle patients took place during active infection, and they were followed longitudinally. Authors' data handling: Using reference gene primer amplification, nucleated cell counts were estimated. Some clones are missing from TCRdb's copy, which holds only in-frame ones; the method was immunoSEQ multiplex PCR. V and J calls and clone size are as listed in that table; D and trimming were resolved from the DNA. The table has around 160,000 clones, around 89% seen once. CDR1 is ENHRY and CDR2 is SYGVKD in the germline V gene. Trimming stripped 2 bases from V and 8 bases from J, with 6 bases between. This CDR3 spans 12 amino acids.

The clonotype comes from a man younger than 35 with COVID-19, enrolled during active disease. The chain joins TRBV10-3 to TRBJ2-2; a weak D match, TRBD2 (5 bases). Input material: peripheral blood. The DNA of the CDR3 is TGTGCCATCAGTGAGAGGACTGGGGAGCTGTTTTTT. Residues: CAISERTGELFF.